The 9 T cell receptor beta chains below all came from one sample that was sequenced in a study of cytomegalovirus exposure and HLA in healthy donors. PCR amplification relied on 60 Vbeta primers (plus 13 Jbeta primers). The protocol was immunoSEQ multiplex PCR, while the TCRdb copy is restricted to in-frame clones and leaves out a portion. The sample lists 150,000 or so clones, roughly 88% seen once, with 5% to 7.5% in the top ten. Sequenced material: PBMCs. These receptors originate from a man aged 50 to 60 in good health and CMV-seropositive.

This chain connects TRBV4-1 to TRBJ1-2, with D possibly being TRBD1 (5 bases). Looked up from germline, CDR1 is MGHRA and CDR2 is YSYEKL. There are 13 residues in the CDR3. Trimming removed 1 base at V and 6 bases at J, with 9 bases between. CDR3 nucleotides: TGCGCCAGCAGCCAAGTTGCGGGGGATGGCTACACCTTC. Residues: CASSQVAGDGYTF.

This rearrangement joins TRBV7-6 to TRBJ1-6; TRBD1 might be the D (5 bases). V was clipped by 2 bases and J by 9 bases, with 20 bases between them. CDR1 SGHVS and CDR2 FNYEAQ come from the germline V gene. CDR3 size: 17 residues. CDR3 bases: TGTGCCAGCAGCTTATGGAGGGACGAGCGCGCAAGTTCACCCCTCCACTTT. Protein sequence: CASSLWRDERASSPLHF.

The chain couples TRBV11-2 to TRBJ1-1; D not certain. V lost 5 bases and J 2 bases, leaving 12 bases between the germline ends. This CDR3 comprises 14 residues. Germline assignment: CDR1 SGHAT and CDR2 FQNNGV. The CDR3 nucleotides read TGTGCCAGCAGCCCGGGTAGTAGAAACACTGAAGCTTTCTTT. It yields the protein CASSPGSRNTEAFF.

This clone was recorded once. V gene TRBV7-9 combines with J gene TRBJ2-2, with D maybe TRBD1 (6 bases). The CDR3 is made up of 16 amino acids. CDR1 and CDR2 (germline): SEHNR, FQNEAQ (reference sequence). The V gene lost 6 bases and the J gene lost 2 bases, with 16 bases spanning the gap. The CDR3 nucleotides read TGTGCCAGCAGTAAGCCGGGACACGACAACACCGGGGAGCTGTTTTTT. Translating gives CASSKPGHDNTGELFF.

J is TRBJ2-4 and V is TRBV7-8, with TRBD1 matching 7 bases. Germline CDR1 SGHVS, CDR2 FQNEAQ. This CDR3 contains 15 residues. V lost 4 bases and J lost 1; bases outside the gene matches: 4. The CDR3 coding sequence is TGTGCCAGCAGCTCCACCAGGGGGGCCAAAAACATTCAGTACTTC. Its translation: CASSSTRGAKNIQYF.

This CDR3 is CASSLETGRGGEQFF. CDR3 sequence (DNA): TGCGCCAGCAGCTTGGAGACAGGGAGAGGGGGTGAGCAGTTCTTC. The chain links TRBV5-1 to TRBJ2-1, with 7 positions matching TRBD1. The length of the CDR3 is 15 residues. Germline V lookup: CDR1 SGHRS, CDR2 YFSETQ. With V trimmed by 0 bases and J by 9 bases, 9 bases remained unmatched.

This chain uses TRBV27 with TRBJ2-7; 11 bases are shared with TRBD1. Germline lookup yields CDR1 MNHEY and CDR2 SMNVEV (reference sequence). The CDR3 loop spans 14 amino acids. The V and J ends lost 5 bases and 7 bases, in that order; junction bases with no gene match: 7. The CDR3: CASSARDRGNEQYF. CDR3 bases: TGTGCCAGCAGTGCCAGGGACAGGGGGAATGAGCAGTACTTC.

This clone was seen a handful of times. V usage is TRBV7-6 and J usage is TRBJ2-1, with TRBD2 matching over 9 bases. Germline lookup yields CDR1 SGHVS and CDR2 FNYEAQ. V lost 0 bases, J lost 6 bases, and 12 bases stayed unmatched. CDR3 size: 18 residues. The CDR3 region has the DNA TGTGCCAGCAGCTTAGCGCCCACATTAGCGGGAGCTGGCAATGAGCAGTTCTTC. Protein sequence: CASSLAPTLAGAGNEQFF.

The table lists this clone with a few counts. This chain uses TRBV6-1 with TRBJ1-2, with 7 bases lining up with TRBD1. CDR1 is MNHNS and CDR2 is SASEGT in the germline V gene. The CDR3 is made up of 14 amino acids. After removal of 7 bases from V and 4 bases from J, the junction contained 9 bases not matched to a gene. The CDR3 is CASNLVTGLYGYTF. CDR3 nucleotide sequence: TGTGCCAGCAACCTTGTGACAGGGCTCTATGGCTACACCTTC.